Listed here is a single T cell receptor (beta chain). Its recognized antigen is unknown. No base qualities exist here, and no much larger clone lies one base off it. Germline trimming amounts to 5 bases on V and 3 bases on J, with 4 as the count of junction bases outside the gene matches. According to the germline V gene, CDR1 reads ENHRY and CDR2 reads SYGVKD. Spanning cysteine to phenylalanine, the CDR3 consists of 13 amino acids. The entry retains the CDR3 DNA only, 39 bases that are in frame from base 1. Libraries came from the immunoSEQ multiplex PCR assay. The source is immuneACCESS, and TCRdb retained only in-frame sequences with V and J called. Part of the clones is not carried over; for the studies checked, unresolved V genes explain less than half of this, and the remainder is unexplained. The sample yields 85,000 to 130,000 clones; 90% to 95% were counted once. The ten largest clones add up to around 0.9% of the sample.

The sample belongs to a study of T cell changes during pregnancy in multiple sclerosis (dated by TCRdb to the late 2010s). With regard to the full study: In women with multiple sclerosis, the researchers looked at how the T cell repertoire shifted as pregnancy progressed.

This TCR derives from a female donor with multiple sclerosis, enrolled in a pregnancy study. The specimen was peripheral blood, collected before pregnancy. The sequence links TRBV10-3 to TRBJ2-7, with 7 junctional bases fitting TRBD1. The DNA reads TGTGCCATCAGTCAGGGGGAGATCTACGAGCAGTACTTC. The translation is CAISQGEIYEQYF.